This T cell receptor beta chain was sequenced in a study of blood T cell repertoires in COVID-19. Study overall: Samples representing acute and convalescent COVID-19 were sourced from the United States, Italy and Spain.

Per the authors' pipeline: Scientists estimated how many nucleated cells there were by amplifying reference gene primers. The method was immunoSEQ multiplex PCR; TCRdb's version includes in-frame clones alone and lacks a portion of them. For V, J and clone size, that table is used; D and trimming come from the DNA. Of over 65,000 clones listed, over 70% are singletons. CDR3 size: 15 residues. Germline V gives CDR1 KGHSH, CDR2 LQKENI. V was pared by 4 bases and J by 0 bases, with 10 bases between. The chain links TRBV18 to TRBJ1-5; tentatively, D is TRBD1 (6 bases). The receptor was derived from a woman aged 40 to 50 with active or convalescent COVID-19. The material sequenced was peripheral blood. The CDR3 loop reads CASSRAGDSNQPQHF. The CDR3 coding sequence is TGTGCCAGCTCACGGGCAGGGGATAGCAATCAGCCCCAGCATTTT.